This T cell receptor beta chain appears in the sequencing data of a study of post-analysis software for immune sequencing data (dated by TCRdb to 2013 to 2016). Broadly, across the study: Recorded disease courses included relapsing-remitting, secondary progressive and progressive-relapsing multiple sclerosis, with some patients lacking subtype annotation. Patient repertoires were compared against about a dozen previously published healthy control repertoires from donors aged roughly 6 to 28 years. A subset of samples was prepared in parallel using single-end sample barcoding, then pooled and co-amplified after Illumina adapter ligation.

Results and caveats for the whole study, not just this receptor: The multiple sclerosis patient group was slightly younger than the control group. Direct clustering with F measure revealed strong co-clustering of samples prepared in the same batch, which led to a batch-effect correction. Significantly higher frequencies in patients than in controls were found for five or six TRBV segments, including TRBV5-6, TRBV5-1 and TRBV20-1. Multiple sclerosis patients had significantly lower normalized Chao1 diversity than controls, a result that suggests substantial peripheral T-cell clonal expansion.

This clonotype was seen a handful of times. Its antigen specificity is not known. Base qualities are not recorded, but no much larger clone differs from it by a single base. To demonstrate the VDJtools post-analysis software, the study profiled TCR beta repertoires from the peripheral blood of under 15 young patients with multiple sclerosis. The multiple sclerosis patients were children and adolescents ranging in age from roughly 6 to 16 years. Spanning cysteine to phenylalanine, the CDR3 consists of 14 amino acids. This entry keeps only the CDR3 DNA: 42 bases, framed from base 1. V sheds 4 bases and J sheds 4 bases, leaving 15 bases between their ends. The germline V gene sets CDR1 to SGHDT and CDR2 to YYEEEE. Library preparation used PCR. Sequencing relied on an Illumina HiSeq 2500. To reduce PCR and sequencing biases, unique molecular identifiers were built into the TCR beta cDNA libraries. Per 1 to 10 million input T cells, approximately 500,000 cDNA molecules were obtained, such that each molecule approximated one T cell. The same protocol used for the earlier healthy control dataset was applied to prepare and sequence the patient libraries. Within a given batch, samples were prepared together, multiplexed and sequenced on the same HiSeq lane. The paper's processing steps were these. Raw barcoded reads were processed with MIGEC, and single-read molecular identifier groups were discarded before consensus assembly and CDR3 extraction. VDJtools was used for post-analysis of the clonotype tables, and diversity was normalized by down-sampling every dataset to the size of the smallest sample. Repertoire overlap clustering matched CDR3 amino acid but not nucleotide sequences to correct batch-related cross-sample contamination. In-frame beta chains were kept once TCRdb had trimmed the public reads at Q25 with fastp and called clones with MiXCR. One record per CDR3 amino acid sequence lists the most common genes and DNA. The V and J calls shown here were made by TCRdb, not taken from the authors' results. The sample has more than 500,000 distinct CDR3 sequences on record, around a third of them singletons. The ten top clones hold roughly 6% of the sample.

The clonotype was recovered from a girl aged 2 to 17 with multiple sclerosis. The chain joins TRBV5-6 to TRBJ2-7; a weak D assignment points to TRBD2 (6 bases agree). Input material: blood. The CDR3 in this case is CASSGTLGFYEQYF. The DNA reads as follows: TGTGCCAGCAGCGGGACTCTAGGATTTTACGAGCAGTACTTC.